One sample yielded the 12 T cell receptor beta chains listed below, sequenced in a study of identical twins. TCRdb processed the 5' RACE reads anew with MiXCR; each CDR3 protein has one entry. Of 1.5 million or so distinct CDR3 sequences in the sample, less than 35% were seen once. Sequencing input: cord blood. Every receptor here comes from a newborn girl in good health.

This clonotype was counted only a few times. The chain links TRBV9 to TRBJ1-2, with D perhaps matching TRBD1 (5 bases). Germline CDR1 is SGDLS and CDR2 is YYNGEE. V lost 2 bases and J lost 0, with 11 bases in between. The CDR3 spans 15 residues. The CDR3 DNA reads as TGTGCCAGCAGCGTCATGCAGGGAACTAACTATGGCTACACCTTC. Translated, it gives CASSVMQGTNYGYTF.

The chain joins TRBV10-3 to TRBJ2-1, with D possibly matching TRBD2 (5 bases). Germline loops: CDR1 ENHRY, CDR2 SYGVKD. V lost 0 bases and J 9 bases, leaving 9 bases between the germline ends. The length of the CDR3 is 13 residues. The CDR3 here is CAISESRGSEQFF. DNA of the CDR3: TGTGCCATCAGTGAGTCAAGAGGGAGTGAGCAGTTCTTC.

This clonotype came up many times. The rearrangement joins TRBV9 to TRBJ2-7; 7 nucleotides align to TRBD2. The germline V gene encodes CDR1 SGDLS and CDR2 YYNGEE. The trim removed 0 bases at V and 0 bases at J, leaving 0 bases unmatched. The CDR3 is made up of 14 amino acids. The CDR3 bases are TGTGCCAGCAGCGTAGGCGGGAGCTCCTACGAGCAGTACTTC. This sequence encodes CASSVGGSSYEQYF.

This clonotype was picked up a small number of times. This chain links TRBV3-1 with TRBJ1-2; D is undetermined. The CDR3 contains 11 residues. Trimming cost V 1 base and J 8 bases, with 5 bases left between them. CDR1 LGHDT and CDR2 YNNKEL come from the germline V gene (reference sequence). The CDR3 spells CASSQAWGYTF. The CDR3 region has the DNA TGTGCCAGCAGCCAAGCGTGGGGCTACACCTTC.

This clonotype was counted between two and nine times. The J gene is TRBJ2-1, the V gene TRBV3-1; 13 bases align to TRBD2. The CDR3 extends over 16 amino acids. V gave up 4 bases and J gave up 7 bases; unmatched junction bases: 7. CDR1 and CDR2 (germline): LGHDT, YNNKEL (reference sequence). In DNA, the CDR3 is TGTGCCAGCAGCCCGTTCCCGGGACTAGCGGGAAATGAGCAGTTCTTC. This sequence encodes CASSPFPGLAGNEQFF.

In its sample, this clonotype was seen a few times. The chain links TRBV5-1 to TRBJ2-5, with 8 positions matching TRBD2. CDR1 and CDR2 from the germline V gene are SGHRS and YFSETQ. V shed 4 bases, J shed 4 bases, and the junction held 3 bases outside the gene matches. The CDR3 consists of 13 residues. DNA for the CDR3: TGCGCCAGCAGCAAGGGACTAGGAGAGACCCAGTACTTC. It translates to CASSKGLGETQYF. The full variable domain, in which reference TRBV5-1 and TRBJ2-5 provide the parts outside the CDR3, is KAGVTQTPRYLIKTRGQQVTLSCSPISGHRSVSWYQQTPGQGLQFLFEYFSETQRNKGNFPGRFSGRQFSNSRSEMNVSTLELGDSALYLCASSKGLGETQYFGPGTRLLVL.

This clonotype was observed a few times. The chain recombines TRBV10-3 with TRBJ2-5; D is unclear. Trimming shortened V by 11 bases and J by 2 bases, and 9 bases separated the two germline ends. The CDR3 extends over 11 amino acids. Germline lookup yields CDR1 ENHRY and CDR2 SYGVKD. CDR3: CAVGLQETQYF. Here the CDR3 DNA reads TGTGCCGTGGGTCTACAAGAGACCCAGTACTTC.

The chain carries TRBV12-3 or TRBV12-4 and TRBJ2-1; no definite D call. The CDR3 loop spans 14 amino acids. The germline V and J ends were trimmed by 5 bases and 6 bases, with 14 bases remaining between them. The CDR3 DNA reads TGTGCCAGCAGTCTTCAATCCACCACCAATGAGCAGTTCTTC. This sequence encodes CASSLQSTTNEQFF.

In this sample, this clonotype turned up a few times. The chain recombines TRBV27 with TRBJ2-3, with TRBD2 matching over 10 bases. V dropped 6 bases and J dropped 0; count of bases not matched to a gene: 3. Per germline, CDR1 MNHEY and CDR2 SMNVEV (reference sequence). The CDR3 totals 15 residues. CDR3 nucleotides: TGTGCCAGCAGAGGACTAGCGGTTAGCACAGATACGCAGTATTTT. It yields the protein CASRGLAVSTDTQYF.

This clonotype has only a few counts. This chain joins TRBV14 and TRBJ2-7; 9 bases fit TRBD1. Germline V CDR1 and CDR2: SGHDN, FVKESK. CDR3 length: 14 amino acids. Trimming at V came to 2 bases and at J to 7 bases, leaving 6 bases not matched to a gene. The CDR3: CASSQNRGRGEQYF. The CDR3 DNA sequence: TGTGCCAGCAGCCAAAACAGGGGGCGCGGGGAGCAGTACTTC.

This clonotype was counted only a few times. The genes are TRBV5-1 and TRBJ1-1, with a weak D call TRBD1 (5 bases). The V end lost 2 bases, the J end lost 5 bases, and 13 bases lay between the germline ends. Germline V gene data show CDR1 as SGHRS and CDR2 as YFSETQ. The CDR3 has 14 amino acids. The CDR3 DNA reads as TGCGCCAGCAGCTTTGAGAGGGGTTGGACTGAAGCTTTCTTT. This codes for CASSFERGWTEAFF.

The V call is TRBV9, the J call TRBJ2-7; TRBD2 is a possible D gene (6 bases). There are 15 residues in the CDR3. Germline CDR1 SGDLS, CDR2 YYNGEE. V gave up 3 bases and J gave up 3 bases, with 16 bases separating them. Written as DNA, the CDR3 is TGTGCCAGCAGCGGTTCTGGAGGGGTTAGCTACGAGCAGTACTTC. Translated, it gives CASSGSGGVSYEQYF.